Below, 2 T cell receptor beta chains from the same sample are listed, as sequenced in a study of OX40 agonist ivuxolimab in advanced cancers. TCRdb's table, derived via immunoSEQ multiplex PCR, lists solely in-frame clones and lacks some. Of 30,000 to 35,000 clones listed, roughly 82% are singletons. The starting material was CD4+ or CD8+ T cells sorted from blood, obtained in a trial of the OX40 agonist ivuxolimab. These receptors all come from an adult with an advanced solid tumor such as melanoma, head and neck, liver or kidney cancer.

The chain employs TRBV9 and TRBJ2-6, with D perhaps assigned TRBD1 or TRBD2 (5 bases each). The V and J ends lost 0 bases and 3 bases respectively, with 25 bases between them. CDR1 and CDR2 from the germline V gene are SGDLS and YYNGEE. CDR3 length: 21 residues. The CDR3 reads CASSVVTGGVNSRDGANVLTF. The CDR3 bases are TGTGCCAGCAGCGTAGTCACAGGAGGCGTAAATAGTAGAGATGGGGCCAACGTCCTGACTTTC.

The chain carries TRBV30 and TRBJ2-7, with D possibly TRBD2 on 5 matching bases. Germline V gives CDR1 GTSNPN, CDR2 SVGIG (reference sequence). CDR3 length equals 12 residues. V gave up 0 bases and J gave up 6 bases, with 9 bases separating them. The CDR3 sequence: CAWSVAVAEQYF. CDR3 in DNA: TGTGCCTGGAGTGTAGCGGTCGCCGAGCAGTACTTC.